Following are 18 T cell receptor beta chains from one sample sequenced in a study of low-dose radiotherapy and immunotherapy resistance in tumors. First-strand cDNA used TRAV- and TRBV-specific primers, covering alpha and beta chains. PCR amplification of the TCRs was performed with Phusion for 20 PCR cycles, and it relied on a constant-region primer together with a V-primer adapter. TCRdb re-derived calls from the reads in MiXCR, one entry per CDR3 protein. The sample consists of under 11,000 distinct CDR3 sequences, about 54% of them appearing once. All receptors derive from a human donor with advanced metastatic prostate, ovarian, gallbladder or colorectal cancer (not recorded which). This table probably holds off-target reads from a library built for another chain.

The V and J genes are TRBV2 and TRBJ2-2; no reliable D call. CDR1 SNHLY and CDR2 FYNNEI come from the germline V gene. Trimming took 4 bases from V and 1 from J, leaving 7 bases between them. This CDR3 comprises 14 residues. Written as DNA, the CDR3 is TGTGCCAGCAGTGGTAGCAGGAACACCGGGGAGCTGTTTTTT. It encodes CASSGSRNTGELFF.

The CDR3: CASTPGRGNNYGYTF. CDR3 sequence (DNA): TGTGCCAGTACCCCCGGGAGAGGGAATAACTATGGCTACACCTTC. The J gene is TRBJ1-2, the V gene TRBV19; no reliable D call. Trimming stripped 7 bases from V and 1 base from J, with 16 bases between. Germline V gives CDR1 LNHDA, CDR2 SQIVND (reference sequence). The CDR3 is made up of 15 amino acids. Full variable domain (remainder filled in from reference TRBV19 and TRBJ1-2): DGGITQSPKYLFRKEGQNVTLSCEQNLNHDAMYWYRQDPGQGLRLIYYSQIVNDFQKGDIAEGYSVSREKKESFPLTVTSAQKNPTAFYLCASTPGRGNNYGYTFGSGTRLTVV.

The genes are TRBV7-3 and TRBJ2-2; D not resolved. The CDR3 spans 15 residues. Germline CDR1 SGHTA, CDR2 FQGTGA. Trimming left V 5 bases short and J 4 bases short, with 14 bases between. The CDR3 loop is CASSASQGLTGELFF. CDR3 coding DNA: TGTGCCAGCAGCGCGTCCCAAGGGCTCACCGGGGAGCTGTTTTTT.

The chain uses TRBV7-6 and TRBJ2-1; possible D gene TRBD1, 5 bases. The V end was cut by 1 base, the J end by 0 bases, with 7 bases between. The V gene's germline CDR1 is SGHVS and CDR2 FNYEAQ. The CDR3 has 15 amino acids. CDR3 amino acids: CASSLGTISYNEQFF. The CDR3 bases are TGTGCCAGCAGCTTAGGGACAATCTCCTACAATGAGCAGTTCTTC.

This chain connects TRBV28 to TRBJ2-7; tentatively, D is TRBD1 (6 bases). From germline, CDR1 is MDHEN and CDR2 SYDVKM. This CDR3 has 14 amino acids. V was trimmed by 10 bases and J by 1 base, leaving 17 bases between them. CDR3 protein: CAISRTALSYEQYF. The CDR3 bases are TGTGCCATCTCCAGGACAGCCCTGTCCTACGAGCAGTACTTC. The whole variable domain, filled in from reference TRBV28 and TRBJ2-7, reads DVKVTQSSRYLVKRTGEKVFLECVQDMDHENMFWYRQDPGLGLRLIYFSYDVKMKEKGDIPEGYSVSREKKERFSLILESASTNQTSMYLCAISRTALSYEQYFGPGTRLTVT.

The table lists this clonotype with a few counts. This chain connects TRBV4-2 to TRBJ2-7; D is tentatively TRBD1 or TRBD2 (5 bases each). In germline, CDR1 is LGHNA, CDR2 YNFKEQ. This CDR3 has 15 residues. The V and J ends lost 0 bases and 2 bases respectively, with 11 bases between them. The CDR3 protein is CASSQDYEGPYEQYF. The CDR3 nucleotides are TGTGCCAGCAGCCAAGATTATGAGGGACCCTACGAGCAGTACTTC.

In its sample, this clonotype was seen once. The chain recombines TRBV6-8 with TRBJ2-7, with D tentatively TRBD1 (8 bases). The V and J ends lost 7 bases and 6 bases respectively, with 19 bases between them. There are 14 residues in the CDR3. Germline CDR1 is MNHGY and CDR2 is SAAAGT. The CDR3 DNA reads TGTGCCAGCAAAAGATTGACAGGGGAGGGCGAGCAGTACTTC. It yields the protein CASKRLTGEGEQYF.

The rearrangement uses TRBV20-1 and TRBJ1-4; D gene uncertain. V lost 4 bases and J 8 bases, leaving 8 bases between the germline ends. CDR1 and CDR2 (germline): DFQATT, SNEGSKA (reference sequence). The CDR3 runs 11 residues. The CDR3 coding sequence is TGCAGTGCTACAAGAGGAGAAAAACTGTTTTTT. Protein product: CSATRGEKLFF.

The V call is TRBV6-2 or TRBV6-3, the J call TRBJ1-2, with TRBD1 as a possible D gene (5 bases). V lost 5 bases to trimming and J lost 4 bases, with 17 bases between them. This CDR3 has 15 residues. Germline V CDR1 and CDR2: MNHEY, SVGEGT. Here the CDR3 reads CASSLGGKTLYGYTF. The CDR3 nucleotides read TGTGCCAGCAGTCTGGGGGGGAAAACCCTCTATGGCTACACCTTC.

The gene calls are TRBV27 and TRBJ2-7; possible D gene TRBD2, 6 bases. CDR1 and CDR2 (germline): MNHEY, SMNVEV (reference sequence). Trimming took off 11 bases at V and 2 bases at J, with 10 bases between the two ends. This CDR3 is 11 amino acids long. CDR3 DNA sequence: TGTGCCTGCGCGGGGCCCTACGAGCAGTACTTC. It codes for CACAGPYEQYF.

This clonotype has only one observation. The chain joins TRBV12-3 or TRBV12-4 to TRBJ1-1; D is possibly TRBD1 (6 bases). CDR3 length: 12 amino acids. V dropped 10 bases and J dropped 5 bases, with 14 bases sitting between them. The CDR3 spells CATQRGWTEAFF. The CDR3 DNA follows: TGTGCCACCCAAAGGGGGTGGACTGAAGCTTTCTTT.

The chain recombines TRBV7-3 with TRBJ2-1; D is unclear. CDR3 length equals 10 residues. Trimming shortened V by 5 bases and J by 6 bases, and 2 bases separated the two germline ends. The V gene's germline CDR1 is SGHTA and CDR2 FQGTGA. CDR3 DNA sequence: TGTGCCAGCAGCCGCAATGAGCAGTTCTTC. This translates into CASSRNEQFF.

This clonotype was observed a few times. The CDR3 here is CASSVGLPNTEAFF. The CDR3 nucleotides are TGTGCCAGCAGCGTAGGGCTACCGAACACTGAAGCTTTCTTT. This sequence joins TRBV9 and TRBJ1-1; D is uncertain. The CDR3 runs to 14 residues. Germline CDR1 and CDR2: SGDLS and YYNGEE. V lost 0 bases, J lost 1 base, and 7 bases lay in between.

This clonotype occurred a few times. The V call is TRBV29-1, the J call TRBJ2-2; D is possibly TRBD2 (5 bases). Trimming pared 0 bases from V and 5 bases from J, leaving 10 bases between. The CDR3 is made up of 14 amino acids. Germline loops: CDR1 SQVTM, CDR2 ANQGSEA. In DNA form, the CDR3 reads TGCAGCGTTGAAGATCTGGACTTAACCGGGGAGCTGTTTTTT. Its protein is CSVEDLDLTGELFF.

CDR3 DNA: TGCAGTGCTAAAGGACAGGAAGCTAACTATGGCTACACCTTC. It specifies CSAKGQEANYGYTF. This chain connects TRBV20-1 to TRBJ1-2, with 7 positions matching TRBD1. The CDR3 loop spans 14 amino acids. Per germline, CDR1 DFQATT and CDR2 SNEGSKA (reference sequence). With 4 bases clipped from V and 0 bases from J, the junction kept 5 bases outside the gene matches.

The CDR3, as DNA: TGTGCCAGCAGTGAAAATGGACTCGGATATTCACCCCTCCACTTT. Encoded protein: CASSENGLGYSPLHF. This chain joins TRBV2 and TRBJ1-6; D is uncertain. Per germline, CDR1 SNHLY and CDR2 FYNNEI. The CDR3 has 15 residues. V dropped 2 bases and J dropped 8 bases, with 13 bases sitting between them.

J is TRBJ1-1 and V is TRBV27; D ambiguous. The CDR3 extends over 13 amino acids. CDR1 is MNHEY and CDR2 is SMNVEV in the germline V gene (reference sequence). Trimming removed 4 bases from V and 1 base from J, with 7 bases in between. Here the CDR3 DNA reads TGTGCCAGCAGTTCCCCCCGGAACACTGAAGCTTTCTTT. Its protein product is CASSSPRNTEAFF.

The V gene is TRBV5-1, the J gene TRBJ2-1, with 7 bases matching TRBD1. The ends lost 0 bases at V and 5 bases at J; junction bases unmatched: 5. CDR1 is SGHRS and CDR2 is YFSETQ in the germline V gene. The CDR3 runs to 15 residues. The CDR3 loop is CASSLEAGGNNEQFF. CDR3 sequence (DNA): TGCGCCAGCAGCTTGGAGGCAGGGGGAAACAATGAGCAGTTCTTC.